This T cell receptor beta chain was observed in a study of cytomegalovirus exposure and HLA in healthy donors. Germline CDR1 reads MNHEY; CDR2 reads SVGAGI. V gave up 3 bases and J gave up 3 bases, with 17 bases separating them. CDR3 length equals 16 residues. PCR amplification relied on 60 Vbeta primers (plus 13 Jbeta primers). The table came from immunoSEQ multiplex PCR; TCRdb's copy has only in-frame clones and leaves some out. Among about 71,000 clones listed, less than 75% were seen once. V usage is TRBV6-5 and J usage is TRBJ1-1; D uncertain. The TCR was taken from a man aged 40-55 years in good health and CMV-seropositive. Input material: PBMCs. The CDR3 protein is CASSYLNGRRDTEAFF. Here the CDR3 DNA reads TGTGCCAGCAGTTATCTAAACGGTCGGAGAGACACTGAAGCTTTCTTT.